A single sample is the source of the 20 T cell receptor beta chains below, sequenced in a study of neurological immune-mediated disorders. MiXCR was run by TCRdb on the 5' RACE reads, yielding one entry per CDR3 protein. The data show about 50,000 distinct CDR3 sequences, approximately 15% seen once. Source material: PBMCs. The receptors were sampled from a man aged 55 to 70 in good health.

This clonotype appeared many times. The chain uses TRBV27 and TRBJ2-7; TRBD2 matches at 9 bases. The CDR3 loop spans 16 amino acids. The ends lost 5 bases at V and 0 bases at J; junction bases unmatched: 8. CDR1 and CDR2 from the germline V gene are MNHEY and SMNVEV (reference sequence). The CDR3 DNA reads as TGTGCCAGCAGTCCCTGGACTAGCGCGGTCTCCTACGAGCAGTACTTC. This gives the protein CASSPWTSAVSYEQYF.

This clonotype was observed many times. J is TRBJ1-5 and V is TRBV2; the D gene is possibly TRBD1 (5 bases). Trimming took off 3 bases at V and 4 bases at J, with 13 bases between the two ends. The CDR3 has 15 residues. The V gene's germline CDR1 is SNHLY and CDR2 FYNNEI. The CDR3 loop reads CASSDRQGRNQPQHF. The DNA for the CDR3 is TGTGCCAGCAGTGACAGGCAGGGACGAAATCAGCCCCAGCATTTT.

In this sample, this clonotype turned up many times. The J gene is TRBJ2-7, the V gene TRBV5-1; perhaps TRBD2 as D (6 bases). The CDR3 is made up of 14 amino acids. Per the germline V gene, CDR1 is SGHRS and CDR2 is YFSETQ. Trimming pared 6 bases from V and 0 bases from J, leaving 13 bases between. CDR3 in amino acids: CASKGRGNSYEQYF. The CDR3 DNA is TGCGCCAGCAAGGGACGGGGGAACTCCTACGAGCAGTACTTC.

This clonotype was recorded at least ten times. V and J are TRBV29-1 and TRBJ2-1, with D possibly being TRBD1 or TRBD2 (6 bases each). Trimming left V 8 bases short and J 6 bases short, with 17 bases between. The germline V gene has CDR1 SQVTM and CDR2 ANQGSEA. The CDR3 consists of 13 residues. CDR3 sequence (DNA): TGCAGCATGACCAGAGGGGGGTTCAATGAGCAGTTCTTC. This encodes CSMTRGGFNEQFF.

At least ten counts were recorded for this clonotype. The V call is TRBV20-1, the J call TRBJ2-5; D might be TRBD2 (6 bases). In germline, CDR1 is DFQATT, CDR2 SNEGSKA (reference sequence). V was pared by 1 base and J by 1 base, with 7 bases between. The CDR3 is 13 residues long. The CDR3 region has the DNA TGCAGTGCTAGAGCCGGGGGCCAAGAGACCCAGTACTTC. Protein: CSARAGGQETQYF.

The chain is built from TRBV11-3 and TRBJ2-2, with D possibly called TRBD1 or TRBD2 (5 bases each). This CDR3 is 14 amino acids long. V lost 5 bases, J lost 8 bases, and 15 bases lay in between. Germline CDR1 is SGHNT and CDR2 is YENEEA. This CDR3 reads CASSKGTMDGELFF. CDR3 coding DNA: TGTGCCAGCAGCAAAGGGACCATGGATGGGGAGCTGTTTTTT.

At least ten counts were recorded for this clonotype. The chain uses TRBV5-1 and TRBJ2-2; no clear D. The germline V gene encodes CDR1 SGHRS and CDR2 YFSETQ. The ends were cut back, 4 bases at V and 6 bases at J, with 13 bases in the middle. The CDR3 extends over 14 amino acids. CDR3 sequence reads: CASSLPSGSGELFF. CDR3 DNA sequence: TGCGCCAGCAGCCTCCCCTCGGGTTCCGGGGAGCTGTTTTTT.

This clonotype was seen repeatedly, ten times or more. V usage is TRBV5-1 and J usage is TRBJ2-7, with D possibly being TRBD1 (6 bases). The CDR3 length is 14 residues. In germline, CDR1 is SGHRS, CDR2 YFSETQ. V lost 0 bases and J 7 bases, leaving 14 bases between the germline ends. In DNA form, the CDR3 reads TGCGCCAGCAGCTTGGAGGGCCAGGGGCTTGAGCAGTACTTC. Its protein product is CASSLEGQGLEQYF.

This clonotype was observed many times. The genes are TRBV7-2 and TRBJ2-1, with TRBD2 matching over 9 bases. CDR1 SGHTA and CDR2 FQGNSA come from the germline V gene. V lost 2 bases to trimming and J lost 7 bases; unmatched junction nucleotides: 6. The CDR3 runs to 15 residues. CDR3: CASSLLAGASNEQFF. In nucleotides, the CDR3 is TGTGCCAGCAGCTTATTAGCGGGAGCTAGTAATGAGCAGTTCTTC.

This clonotype was counted at least ten times. This sequence joins TRBV5-1 and TRBJ2-1, with D perhaps TRBD1 or TRBD2 (5 bases each). Per the germline V gene, CDR1 is SGHRS and CDR2 is YFSETQ. V was shortened by 7 bases and J by 6 bases, with 14 bases between the two germline ends. This CDR3 has 13 amino acids. The CDR3 sequence: CASRPGDGNEQFF. In DNA form, the CDR3 reads TGCGCCAGCCGCCCTGGGGACGGCAATGAGCAGTTCTTC.

This clonotype was observed at least ten times. The chain uses TRBV20-1 and TRBJ1-1; D not resolved. Trimming took off 2 bases at V and 10 bases at J, with 14 bases between the two ends. Germline lookup yields CDR1 DFQATT and CDR2 SNEGSKA (reference sequence). This CDR3 is 12 amino acids long. The CDR3 loop reads CSARFFGVGAFF. DNA of the CDR3: TGCAGTGCTAGATTTTTCGGGGTAGGAGCTTTCTTT.

The genes are TRBV3-1 and TRBJ2-2; TRBD2 is a possible D gene (5 bases). Germline CDR1 LGHDT, CDR2 YNNKEL (reference sequence). The CDR3 is 13 residues long. V dropped 8 bases and J dropped 5 bases, with 12 bases sitting between them. In nucleotides, the CDR3 is TGTGCCAGCCAAGGTCCGGGAACCGGGGAGCTGTTTTTT. Protein sequence: CASQGPGTGELFF.

This clonotype was seen many times. The V and J genes are TRBV20-1 and TRBJ2-5; 9 bases are a match to TRBD1. J gave up 5 bases and V 0 bases, and 10 bases lay outside the gene matches. This CDR3 has 16 residues. Germline CDR1 and CDR2: DFQATT and SNEGSKA (reference sequence). The CDR3 DNA follows: TGCAGTGCTAGAGATGGGGGACAGGGTAGCGGTGAGACCCAGTACTTC. Encoded protein: CSARDGGQGSGETQYF.

This clonotype showed up just once. The chain has TRBV6-6 and TRBJ2-6; D not resolved. V lost 6 bases to trimming and J lost 2 bases, with 5 bases between them. The CDR3 totals 13 residues. CDR1 MNHNY and CDR2 SVGAGI come from the germline V gene (reference sequence). The CDR3 loop reads CASRIPGANVLTF. The DNA of the CDR3 is TGTGCCAGCAGGATTCCTGGGGCCAACGTCCTGACTTTC.

The rearrangement links TRBV20-1 to TRBJ1-1; no clear D. This CDR3 spans 14 amino acids. V lost 0 bases to trimming and J lost 4 bases, with 12 bases between them. The germline V gene encodes CDR1 DFQATT and CDR2 SNEGSKA (reference sequence). This CDR3 is CSARDPQAGTEAFF. Here the CDR3 DNA reads TGCAGTGCTAGAGATCCCCAGGCAGGCACTGAAGCTTTCTTT.

This clonotype was counted many times. This rearrangement joins TRBV5-1 to TRBJ2-3; possible D gene TRBD1, 5 bases. The germline V gene has CDR1 SGHRS and CDR2 YFSETQ. Trimming removed 3 bases from V and 4 bases from J, with 9 bases in between. CDR3 length: 13 residues. In DNA, the CDR3 is TGCGCCAGCAGCTCCGAAGGGGCAGATACGCAGTATTTT. It translates to CASSSEGADTQYF.

At least ten counts were recorded for this clonotype. This sequence joins TRBV12-3 or TRBV12-4 and TRBJ2-1, with D perhaps matching TRBD2 (6 bases). Trimming pared 4 bases from V and 3 bases from J, leaving 19 bases between. The CDR3 contains 17 residues. CDR3 protein: CASSSSVGGIDYNEQFF. The CDR3 bases are TGTGCCAGCAGTTCCTCCGTCGGCGGGATAGACTACAATGAGCAGTTCTTC.

The sample holds many counts of this clonotype. The chain uses TRBV7-9 and TRBJ2-3; 12 bases match TRBD2. The germline gives CDR1 SEHNR, CDR2 FQNEAQ (reference sequence). The CDR3 is 16 residues long. After removal of 5 bases from V and 3 bases from J, the junction contained 6 bases not matched to a gene. CDR3 DNA: TGTGCCAGCAGCGCACGGACTAGCGGGATGACAGATACGCAGTATTTT. It yields the protein CASSARTSGMTDTQYF. The full variable domain, its missing parts supplied by reference TRBV7-9 and TRBJ2-3, is DTGVSQNPRHKITKRGQNVTFRCDPISEHNRLYWYRQTLGQGPEFLTYFQNEAQLEKSRLLSDRFSAERPKGSFSTLEIQRTEQGDSAMYLCASSARTSGMTDTQYFGPGTRLTVL.

The chain couples TRBV7-9 to TRBJ2-3; D is uncertain. The CDR3 totals 13 residues. Germline V CDR1 and CDR2: SEHNR, FQNEAQ (reference sequence). V was trimmed by 5 bases and J by 5 bases, leaving 11 bases between them. CDR3 bases: TGTGCCAGCAGCAAATTAAATGAAGATACGCAGTATTTT. Protein product: CASSKLNEDTQYF.

In this sample, this clonotype turned up many times. The chain recombines TRBV10-3 with TRBJ1-4, with D uncertain. This CDR3 is built from 14 residues. The ends were cut back, 10 bases at V and 4 bases at J, with 16 bases in the middle. In germline, CDR1 is ENHRY, CDR2 SYGVKD. CDR3 protein: CATSDGNYNEKLFF. The CDR3 DNA reads TGTGCCACCTCGGACGGCAACTATAATGAAAAACTGTTTTTT.